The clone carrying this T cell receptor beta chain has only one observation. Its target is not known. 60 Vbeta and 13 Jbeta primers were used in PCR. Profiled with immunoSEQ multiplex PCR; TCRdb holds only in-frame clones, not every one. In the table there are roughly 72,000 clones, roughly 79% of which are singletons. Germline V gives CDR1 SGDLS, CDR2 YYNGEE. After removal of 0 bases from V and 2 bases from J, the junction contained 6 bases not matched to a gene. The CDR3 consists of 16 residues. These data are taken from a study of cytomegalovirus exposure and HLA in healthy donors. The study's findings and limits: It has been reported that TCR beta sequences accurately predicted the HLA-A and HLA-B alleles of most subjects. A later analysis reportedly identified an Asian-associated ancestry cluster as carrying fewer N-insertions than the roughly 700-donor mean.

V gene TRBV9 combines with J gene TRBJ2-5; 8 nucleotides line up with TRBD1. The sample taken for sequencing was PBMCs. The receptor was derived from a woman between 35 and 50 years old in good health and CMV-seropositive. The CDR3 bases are TGTGCCAGCAGCGTAGCTGGCAGGGGGCATCAAGAGACCCAGTACTTC. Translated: CASSVAGRGHQETQYF.